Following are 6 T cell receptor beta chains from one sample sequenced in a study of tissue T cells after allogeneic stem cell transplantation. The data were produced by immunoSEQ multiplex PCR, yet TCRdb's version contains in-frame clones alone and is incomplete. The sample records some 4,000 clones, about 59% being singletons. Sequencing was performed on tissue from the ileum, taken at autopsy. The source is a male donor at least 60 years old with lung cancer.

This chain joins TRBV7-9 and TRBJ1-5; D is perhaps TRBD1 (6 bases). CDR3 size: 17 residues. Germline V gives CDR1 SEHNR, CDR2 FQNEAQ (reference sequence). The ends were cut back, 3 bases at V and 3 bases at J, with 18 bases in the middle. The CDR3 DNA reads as TGTGCCAGCAGCTTGGGACAAGAGGCAGCCCACAATCAGCCCCAGCATTTT. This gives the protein CASSLGQEAAHNQPQHF.

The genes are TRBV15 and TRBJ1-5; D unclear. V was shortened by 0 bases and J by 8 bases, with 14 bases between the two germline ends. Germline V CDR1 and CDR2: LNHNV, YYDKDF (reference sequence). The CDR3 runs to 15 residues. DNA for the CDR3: TGTGCCACCAGCAGAGATTCGCGGGGAGACGAGCCCCAGCATTTT. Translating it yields CATSRDSRGDEPQHF.

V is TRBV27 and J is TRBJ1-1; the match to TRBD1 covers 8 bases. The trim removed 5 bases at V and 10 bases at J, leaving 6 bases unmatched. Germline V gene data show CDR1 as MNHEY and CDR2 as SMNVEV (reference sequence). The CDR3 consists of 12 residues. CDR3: CASSVGGQGAFF. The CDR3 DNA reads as TGTGCCAGCAGTGTCGGTGGACAGGGAGCTTTCTTT.

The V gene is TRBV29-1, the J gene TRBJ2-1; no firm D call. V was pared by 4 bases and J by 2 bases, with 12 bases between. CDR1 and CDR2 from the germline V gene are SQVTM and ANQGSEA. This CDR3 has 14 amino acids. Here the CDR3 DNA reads TGCAGCGTTGTTCCAGAGGTGGCCTACAATGAGCAGTTCTTC. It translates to CSVVPEVAYNEQFF.

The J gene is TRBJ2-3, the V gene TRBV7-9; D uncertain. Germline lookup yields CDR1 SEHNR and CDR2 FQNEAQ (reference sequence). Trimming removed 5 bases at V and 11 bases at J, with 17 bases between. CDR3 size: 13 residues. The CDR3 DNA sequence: TGTGCCAGCAGCCGGCACCCCGCGGTGGTGCAGTATTTT. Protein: CASSRHPAVVQYF.

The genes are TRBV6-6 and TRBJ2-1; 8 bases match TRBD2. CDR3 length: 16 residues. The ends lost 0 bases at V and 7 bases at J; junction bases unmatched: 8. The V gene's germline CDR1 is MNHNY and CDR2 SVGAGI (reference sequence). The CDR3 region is CASSYSHSGETNEQFF. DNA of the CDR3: TGTGCCAGCAGTTACTCACATAGCGGGGAGACGAATGAGCAGTTCTTC.